This T cell receptor (beta chain) was documented in a study of identical twins. This CDR3 region has 15 residues. V lost 1 base, J lost 0 bases, and 4 bases lay in between. The germline V gene has CDR1 MNHNS and CDR2 SASEGT. MiXCR, run by TCRdb on the 5' RACE reads, gives a single entry per CDR3 protein. The sample holds under 300,000 distinct CDR3 sequences; roughly 7.1% are singletons and the top ten take roughly 15%. The sample holds many counts of this clonotype. This sample was shared with a second study, whose subject was T cells expressing NK-cell markers.

Sequencing was done on a sample of CD8+ T cells sorted from blood. This TCR derives from a woman between 18 and 29 years old in good health. The chain combines TRBV6-1 with TRBJ2-6, with unresolved D. CDR3 protein: CASSEVVSGANVLTF. The CDR3 nucleotides read TGTGCCAGCAGTGAAGTGGTCTCTGGGGCCAACGTCCTGACTTTC.